This T cell receptor beta chain was identified during a study of CD8+ T cells in alopecia areata. In the study overall: Among treated patients, oral tofacitinib was administered at 5 to 10 mg twice daily. The study, taken as a whole, reports: Scalp clonality and expanded CD8+ clones among the top 100 were significantly decreased by tofacitinib.

Turning to this clone: Antigen: not known.

RNA, once extracted, was reverse transcribed into cDNA for use as the sequencing template. Assay: immunoSEQ multiplex PCR; the TCRdb copy retains only in-frame clones and omits some. This sample yields about 140,000 clones, of which around 87% are seen a single time; 13% belongs to the top ten. Treatment defined: oral pan-JAK inhibitor, 5-10 mg twice daily. Cell sorting was applied to PBMCs, and CD4+ and CD8+ T cells were collected. This CDR3 is built from 14 residues. Germline V CDR1 and CDR2: SGHAT, FQDESV (reference sequence). With 6 bases clipped from V and 7 bases from J, the junction kept 6 bases outside the gene matches.

The chain uses TRBV11-1 and TRBJ1-2, with 12 bases lining up with TRBD1. The receptor comes from a human donor with alopecia areata. Sequenced material: CD8+ T cells sorted from blood, taken at week 4, from a patient treated with tofacitinib. The CDR3 reads CASSPGQGALGYTF. The CDR3, as DNA: TGTGCCAGCAGTCCGGGACAGGGGGCTCTTGGCTACACCTTC.